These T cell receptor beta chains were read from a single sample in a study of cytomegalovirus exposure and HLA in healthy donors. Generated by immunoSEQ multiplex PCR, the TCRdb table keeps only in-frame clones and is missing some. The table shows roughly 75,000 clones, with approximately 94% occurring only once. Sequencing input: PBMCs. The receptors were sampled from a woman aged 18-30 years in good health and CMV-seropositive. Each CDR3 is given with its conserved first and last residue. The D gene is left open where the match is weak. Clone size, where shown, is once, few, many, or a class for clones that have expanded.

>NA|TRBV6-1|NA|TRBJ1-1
CASSVHSSNTEAFF
TGTGCCAGCAGTGTTCACAGTTCGAACACTGAAGCTTTCTTT
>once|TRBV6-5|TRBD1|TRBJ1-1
CASSYFQGQGVAEAFF
TGTGCCAGCAGTTACTTTCAGGGACAGGGGGTGGCTGAAGCTTTCTTT
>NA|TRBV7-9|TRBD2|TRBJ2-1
CASSEGLRYNEQFF
TGTGCCAGCAGCGAGGGACTACGGTACAATGAGCAGTTCTTC
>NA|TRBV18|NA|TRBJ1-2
CASSPAGQPNYGYTF
TGTGCCAGCTCCCCGGCAGGACAACCAAACTATGGCTACACCTTC
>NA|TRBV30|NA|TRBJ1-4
CAWSVGAGEVEKLFF
TGTGCCTGGAGTGTAGGTGCAGGGGAAGTCGAAAAACTGTTTTTT
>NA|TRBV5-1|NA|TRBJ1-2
CASSLTAGPNYGYTF
TGCGCCAGCAGCTTGACGGCAGGTCCTAACTATGGCTACACCTTC
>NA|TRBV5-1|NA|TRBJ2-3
CASSLEGGADTQYF
TGCGCCAGCAGCTTGGAGGGGGGGGCAGATACGCAGTATTTT
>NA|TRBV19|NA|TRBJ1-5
CASSTDSNTNQPQHF
TGTGCCAGTAGTACGGACAGTAATACCAATCAGCCCCAGCATTTT
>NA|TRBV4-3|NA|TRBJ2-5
CASSQDHSYHQETQYF
TGCGCCAGCAGCCAAGATCACTCGTATCATCAAGAGACCCAGTACTTC
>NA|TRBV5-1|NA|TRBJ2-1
CASSLDLSGPYNEQFF
TGCGCCAGCAGCTTGGATCTTAGCGGACCCTACAATGAGCAGTTCTTC
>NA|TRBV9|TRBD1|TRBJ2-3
CASSVRQGPDTQYF
TGTGCCAGCAGCGTTAGACAGGGGCCAGATACGCAGTATTTT
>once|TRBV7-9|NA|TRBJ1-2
CASSLEQGYGYTF
TGTGCCAGCAGCTTAGAACAGGGTTATGGCTACACCTTC